A single sample is the source of the 25 T cell receptor beta chains below, sequenced in a study of blood T cells in healthy people across ages. PCR was performed a second time for 7 to 11 cycles using a sample-barcoded 5' primer and a J-beta primer mix. TCRdb analysed the 5' RACE reads with MiXCR anew, one entry per CDR3 protein. This table has about 1.4 million distinct CDR3 sequences, approximately 59% appearing once. The material sequenced was blood. These receptor sequences come from a man younger than 30 in good health.

The V and J genes are TRBV20-1 and TRBJ2-1; 10 bases are a match to TRBD2. Germline V CDR1 and CDR2: DFQATT, SNEGSKA (reference sequence). The CDR3 extends over 17 amino acids. V dropped 6 bases and J dropped 4; count of bases not matched to a gene: 15. The CDR3 DNA reads as TGCAGTGCCGCCGCGGGGGCTAGCGGGAGCCTATACAATGAGCAGTTCTTC. Amino acids: CSAAAGASGSLYNEQFF.

The gene calls are TRBV13 and TRBJ2-7, with TRBD2 identical over 8 bases. Germline assignment: CDR1 PRHDT and CDR2 FYEKMQ (reference sequence). The CDR3 sequence is 17 residues long. V lost 0 bases and J lost 4; bases outside the gene matches: 11. This chain's CDR3 is CASSLGPLAGGLYEQYF. The CDR3 bases are TGTGCCAGCAGCTTAGGCCCGTTGGCGGGAGGATTATACGAGCAGTACTTC.

The V and J genes are TRBV29-1 and TRBJ2-3; TRBD2 aligns across 7 bases. The J segment lost 9 bases and the V segment lost 7 bases, leaving 10 bases of the junction unmatched. This CDR3 spans 12 amino acids. Germline V lookup: CDR1 SQVTM, CDR2 ANQGSEA. The CDR3 reads CSAREVGGTQYF. CDR3 nucleotide sequence: TGCAGCGCAAGGGAGGTCGGGGGGACGCAGTATTTT.

This sequence joins TRBV20-1 and TRBJ2-5; TRBD2 matches at 9 bases. The CDR3 loop spans 14 amino acids. The trim removed 4 bases at V and 6 bases at J, leaving 9 bases unmatched. CDR1 and CDR2 (germline): DFQATT, SNEGSKA (reference sequence). CDR3 nucleotides: TGCAGTGCTATCCAGCGGGAGGTGGATAAGACCCAGTACTTC. Amino acids: CSAIQREVDKTQYF.

The count of this clonotype is one. J is TRBJ2-7 and V is TRBV5-1; no reliable D call. The tail of the sequence fits TRBJ2-5 better, so the J call may be wrong. The CDR3 covers 13 residues. Per germline, CDR1 SGHRS and CDR2 YFSETQ. The chain's CDR3 is CASSANNLETQYF. As DNA, the CDR3 is TGCGCCAGCAGCGCAAACAACTTGGAGACCCAGTACTTC.

The J gene is TRBJ1-1, the V gene TRBV5-1, with a possible D match to TRBD1 (6 bases). V was shortened by 4 bases and J by 4 bases, with 11 bases between the two germline ends. Germline CDR1 is SGHRS and CDR2 is YFSETQ. The length of the CDR3 is 13 residues. CDR3 coding DNA: TGCGCCAGCAGCGTACAGGGTTCCACTGAAGCTTTCTTT. Translation: CASSVQGSTEAFF.

The V gene is TRBV20-1, the J gene TRBJ1-1; D gene unclear. This CDR3 spans 14 amino acids. Trimming stripped 1 base from V and 5 bases from J, with 14 bases between. Germline V gene lookup returns CDR1 DFQATT and CDR2 SNEGSKA (reference sequence). The DNA for the CDR3 is TGCAGTGCTAGAGTGGTAGGGATTTTTACTGAAGCTTTCTTT. As protein: CSARVVGIFTEAFF.

This rearrangement joins TRBV20-1 to TRBJ2-7; TRBD1 agrees at 10 bases. The V segment lost 3 bases and the J segment 1 base; nucleotides outside the gene matches: 3. Germline loops: CDR1 DFQATT, CDR2 SNEGSKA (reference sequence). CDR3 length: 14 amino acids. The CDR3 protein is CSARTGQGSYEQYF. The CDR3 region has the DNA TGCAGTGCTAGGACGGGACAGGGGTCCTACGAGCAGTACTTC.

The rearrangement uses TRBV20-1 and TRBJ2-1; possibly TRBD2 for D (6 bases). The CDR3 runs 14 residues. V was shortened by 1 base and J by 8 bases, with 15 bases between the two germline ends. Germline V gene sequence: CDR1 DFQATT, CDR2 SNEGSKA (reference sequence). CDR3 residues: CSARVGGQGYEQFF. CDR3 sequence (DNA): TGCAGTGCTAGAGTAGGAGGGCAGGGCTATGAGCAGTTCTTC.

This clonotype turned up a few times. The rearrangement links TRBV6-5 to TRBJ2-4; no clear D gene. Near its end, the DNA agrees better with TRBJ2-7, so the J call may be wrong. CDR3 length: 14 amino acids. Germline CDR1 reads MNHEY; CDR2 reads SVGAGI. In DNA form, the CDR3 reads TGTGCCAGCAGCTCTCTTAAGTATGAGGACGAGCAGTACTTC. This gives the protein CASSSLKYEDEQYF.

This chain joins TRBV2 and TRBJ2-5; D is uncertain. Germline lookup yields CDR1 SNHLY and CDR2 FYNNEI. This CDR3 contains 15 residues. V shed 5 bases and J shed 7 bases, with 20 bases lying between them. CDR3 in DNA: TGTGCCAGCAGTCCCCTAGTAATCCGCCCATGGACCCAGTACTTC. Translation: CASSPLVIRPWTQYF.

The V and J genes are TRBV29-1 and TRBJ2-1; perhaps TRBD1 as D (6 bases). The V gene's germline CDR1 is SQVTM and CDR2 ANQGSEA. Trimming left V 7 bases short and J 4 bases short, with 17 bases between. CDR3 length: 14 residues. This CDR3 is CSAPQGLLYNEQFF. In DNA form, the CDR3 reads TGCAGCGCCCCCCAGGGGTTATTGTACAATGAGCAGTTCTTC.

The chain couples TRBV2 to TRBJ2-5; D unclear. The CDR3 has 14 residues. V lost 4 bases and J lost 0, with 9 bases in between. Germline lookup yields CDR1 SNHLY and CDR2 FYNNEI. CDR3 coding DNA: TGTGCCAGCAGTGCCGACCGATACCAAGAGACCCAGTACTTC. It encodes CASSADRYQETQYF. Full variable domain (rest looked up from reference TRBV2 and TRBJ2-5): EPEVTQTPSHQVTQMGQEVILRCVPISNHLYFYWYRQILGQKVEFLVSFYNNEISEKSEIFDDQFSVERPDGSNFTLKIRSTKLEDSAMYFCASSADRYQETQYFGPGTRLLVL.

This chain joins TRBV7-6 and TRBJ2-3; 7 nucleotides match TRBD2. Germline V CDR1 and CDR2: SGHVS, FNYEAQ. V shed 6 bases, J shed 1 base, and the junction held 16 bases outside the gene matches. The CDR3 sequence is 18 residues long. The CDR3 DNA sequence: TGTGCCAGCAGTCGCCTTATAGCGCAGGGAGGGGGCACAGATACGCAGTATTTT. It translates to CASSRLIAQGGGTDTQYF.

The V and J genes are TRBV12-3 or TRBV12-4 and TRBJ1-4; no definite D call. CDR3 length: 16 residues. Trimming shortened V by 3 bases and J by 7 bases, and 18 bases separated the two germline ends. This CDR3 is CASSLGYNLESEKLFF. The CDR3 DNA sequence: TGTGCCAGCAGTTTGGGATATAATCTGGAGAGTGAAAAACTGTTTTTT.

The chain links TRBV20-1 to TRBJ1-2; 7 bases agree with TRBD1. V was clipped by 7 bases and J by 7 bases; unmatched bases: 15. The CDR3 runs 14 residues. Germline CDR1 DFQATT, CDR2 SNEGSKA (reference sequence). The CDR3 loop is CSVYTETGRIGYTF. CDR3 DNA sequence: TGCAGTGTCTACACTGAGACAGGGCGAATTGGCTACACCTTC.

The V call is TRBV11-2, the J call TRBJ2-3, with D possibly matching TRBD2 (5 bases). Looked up from germline, CDR1 is SGHAT and CDR2 is FQNNGV. The CDR3 is 15 amino acids. Trimming stripped 6 bases from V and 0 bases from J, with 13 bases between. The CDR3 here is CASSPQTGSTDTQYF. CDR3 nucleotides: TGTGCCAGCAGTCCCCAGACGGGGAGCACAGATACGCAGTATTTT.

The chain couples TRBV7-6 to TRBJ2-1, with 9 bases identical to TRBD2. J gave up 7 bases and V 5 bases, and 6 bases lay outside the gene matches. CDR1 and CDR2 from the germline V gene are SGHVS and FNYEAQ. This CDR3 spans 14 amino acids. The CDR3 region is CASSLSGSVNEQFF. The CDR3 bases are TGTGCCAGCAGCCTTAGCGGGAGTGTAAATGAGCAGTTCTTC.

The CDR3 reads CSVTGGRGEAFF. CDR3 DNA: TGCAGCGTAACAGGGGGCCGTGGTGAAGCTTTCTTT. The chain is built from TRBV29-1 and TRBJ1-1; 9 bases are a match to TRBD1. Germline V lookup: CDR1 SQVTM, CDR2 ANQGSEA. The ends lost 6 bases at V and 7 bases at J; junction bases unmatched: 6. The CDR3 is 12 amino acids.

This chain links TRBV25-1 with TRBJ2-3; the D is unclear. From germline, CDR1 is MGHDK and CDR2 SYGVNS. Trimming shortened V by 3 bases and J by 0 bases, and 16 bases separated the two germline ends. This CDR3 region has 17 residues. The CDR3 reads CASSDLDGRSSTDTQYF. CDR3 sequence (DNA): TGTGCCAGCAGTGATCTGGACGGACGATCTAGCACAGATACGCAGTATTTT.

The CDR3 DNA sequence: TGTGCCAGCAACGACGGTAGTGTCCTAGGGGACAATGAGCAGTTCTTC. It translates to CASNDGSVLGDNEQFF. This rearrangement joins TRBV28 to TRBJ2-1; maybe TRBD1 (5 bases). Germline V gene lookup returns CDR1 MDHEN and CDR2 SYDVKM. This CDR3 has 16 residues. Trimming removed 7 bases from V and 5 bases from J, with 21 bases in between.

This clonotype has just a few counts. J is TRBJ2-5 and V is TRBV27; no clear D. V was clipped by 4 bases and J by 0 bases, with 9 bases between them. Germline CDR1 reads MNHEY; CDR2 reads SMNVEV (reference sequence). The CDR3 has 14 amino acids. The CDR3 DNA reads TGTGCCAGCAGTTCCAGTTTGTACCAAGAGACCCAGTACTTC. It yields the protein CASSSSLYQETQYF.

The chain has TRBV7-9 and TRBJ2-7, with D maybe TRBD2 (7 bases). Near its end, the DNA agrees better with TRBJ2-5, so the J call may be wrong. Germline CDR1 is SEHNR and CDR2 is FQNEAQ (reference sequence). The CDR3 totals 14 residues. Written as DNA, the CDR3 is TGTGCCAGTAGAAAGGACAGCGGGACGGAGACCCAGTACTTC. Translation: CASRKDSGTETQYF.

The V call is TRBV5-5, the J call TRBJ1-3; no firm D call. The germline V gene has CDR1 SGHKS and CDR2 YYEKEE (reference sequence). V shed 0 bases and J shed 2 bases, with 9 bases lying between them. The CDR3 consists of 15 residues. Here the CDR3 reads CASSLVSGAGNTIYF. In nucleotides, the CDR3 is TGTGCCAGCAGCTTGGTTAGCGGGGCTGGAAACACCATATATTTT.

This clonotype was seen a handful of times. The chain couples TRBV15 to TRBJ2-4; 7 bases are shared with TRBD2. V shed 1 base and J 1 base; nucleotides not matched to a gene: 4. There are 16 residues in the CDR3. The germline V gene encodes CDR1 LNHNV and CDR2 YYDKDF (reference sequence). The CDR3 sequence is CATSRGGGFAKNIQYF. For the CDR3, the DNA is TGTGCCACCAGCAGAGGGGGAGGGTTTGCCAAAAACATTCAGTACTTC.